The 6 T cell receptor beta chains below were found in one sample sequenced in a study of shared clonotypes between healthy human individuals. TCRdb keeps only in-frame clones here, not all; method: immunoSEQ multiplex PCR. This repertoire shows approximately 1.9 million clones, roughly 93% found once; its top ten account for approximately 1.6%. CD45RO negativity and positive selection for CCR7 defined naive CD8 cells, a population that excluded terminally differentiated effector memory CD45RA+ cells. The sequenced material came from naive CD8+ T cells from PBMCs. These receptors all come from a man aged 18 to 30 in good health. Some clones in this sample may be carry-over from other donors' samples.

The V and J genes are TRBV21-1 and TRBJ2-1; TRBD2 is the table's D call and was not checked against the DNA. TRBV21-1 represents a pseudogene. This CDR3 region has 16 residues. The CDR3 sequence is CASSKDVSGRGNEQFF. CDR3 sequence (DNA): TGTGCCAGCAGCAAAGACGTTAGCGGGAGAGGGAATGAGCAGTTCTTC.

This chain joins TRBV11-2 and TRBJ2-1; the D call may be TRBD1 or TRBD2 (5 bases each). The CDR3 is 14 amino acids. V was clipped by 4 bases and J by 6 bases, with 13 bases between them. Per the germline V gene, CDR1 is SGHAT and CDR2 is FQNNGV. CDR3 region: CASSSWGWVNEQFF. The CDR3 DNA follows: TGTGCCAGCAGCTCCTGGGGGTGGGTCAATGAGCAGTTCTTC.

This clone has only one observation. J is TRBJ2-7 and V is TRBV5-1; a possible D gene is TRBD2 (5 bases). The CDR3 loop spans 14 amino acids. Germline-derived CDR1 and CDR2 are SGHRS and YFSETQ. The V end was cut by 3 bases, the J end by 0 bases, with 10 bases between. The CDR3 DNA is TGCGCCAGCAGCTCCGGGATTACCTCCTACGAGCAGTACTTC. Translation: CASSSGITSYEQYF.

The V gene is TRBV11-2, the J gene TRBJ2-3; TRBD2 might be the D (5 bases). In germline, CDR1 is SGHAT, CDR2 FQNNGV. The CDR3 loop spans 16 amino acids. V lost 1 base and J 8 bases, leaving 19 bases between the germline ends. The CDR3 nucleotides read TGTGCCAGCAGCTTAGCGGACCATGGGGAGTGGGGTACGCAGTATTTT. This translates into CASSLADHGEWGTQYF.

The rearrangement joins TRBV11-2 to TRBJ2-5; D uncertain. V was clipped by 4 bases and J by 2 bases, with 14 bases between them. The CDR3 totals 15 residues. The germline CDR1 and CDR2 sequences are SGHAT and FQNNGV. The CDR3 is CASSSPRTQQETQYF. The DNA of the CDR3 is TGTGCCAGCAGCTCCCCCCGGACGCAACAAGAGACCCAGTACTTC.

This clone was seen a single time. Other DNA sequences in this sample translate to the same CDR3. The CDR3 nucleotides are TGTGCCAGCAGCGTAGATGGAAGATCCTACAATGAGCAGTTCTTC. Translation: CASSVDGRSYNEQFF. V and J are TRBV9 and TRBJ2-1; no clear D. The CDR3 covers 15 residues. Germline V gives CDR1 SGDLS, CDR2 YYNGEE. Deletions cut 0 bases from V and 1 base from J, with 8 bases between.